This TCR beta chain comes out of a study of blood T cell repertoires in COVID-19. Clones were sequenced by immunoSEQ multiplex PCR, and TCRdb holds only the in-frame ones, with some missing. The table has fewer than 250,000 clones, 86% seen once; the top ten hold about 9.9%. Germline-derived CDR1 and CDR2 are SEHNR and FQNEAQ (reference sequence). Trimming removed 3 bases from V and 15 bases from J; junction bases left unmatched: 13. This CDR3 comprises 14 residues. This sequence was found in a man between 50 and 59 years old with COVID-19, enrolled during active disease. The V and J genes are TRBV7-9 and TRBJ1-4; 7 bases are shared with TRBD1. The sample consisted of peripheral blood. The CDR3 DNA reads as TGTGCCAGCAGCTTCGGACAGGACGCCCTTGGTATGTTTTTT. Translation: CASSFGQDALGMFF.